The next 29 T cell receptor beta chains were all read from a single sample in a study of tumor-infiltrating lymphocytes in primary liver carcinoma. A constant-region primer served to make TCR beta cDNA from about 0.5 ug total RNA. What produced the TCR beta libraries was three nested multiplex PCR rounds using slightly modified ARM-PCR. Rounds one and two of PCR, each of roughly 11 cycles, were primed with TRBV1-TRBV30 forward primers and a C-beta reverse primer. One entry per CDR3 protein results from TCRdb running MiXCR on the multiplex PCR reads. The sample records 85,000 to 100,000 distinct CDR3 sequences, 68% being singletons. Between 20 and 30 mg of unsorted bulk tissue served as the source from which RNA and DNA were co-extracted. Sequencing used tumor-adjacent normal liver tissue. These receptors came from a man in his forties with primary liver carcinoma and hepatitis B virus infection.

This clonotype has a count of ten or more. The chain employs TRBV4-1 and TRBJ2-7; 8 bases match TRBD1. The CDR3 sequence is 15 residues long. Per the germline V gene, CDR1 is MGHRA and CDR2 is YSYEKL. The ends lost 4 bases at V and 3 bases at J; junction bases unmatched: 8. The CDR3 coding sequence is TGCGCCAGCAGCCTCGGGACAGGAGGCCACTACGAGCAGTACTTC. Encoded protein: CASSLGTGGHYEQYF.

To note about this clonotype: No conserved phenylalanine or tryptophan ends this CDR3, so it is likely a read error. The J gene is TRBJ2-1, the V gene TRBV5-4; 7 bases line up with TRBD2. Germline assignment: CDR1 SGHNT and CDR2 YYREEE (reference sequence). There are 15 residues in the CDR3. The V segment lost 4 bases and the J segment 6 bases; nucleotides outside the gene matches: 10. CDR3 nucleotides: TGTGCCAGCAGCCCCGGGGGGTCTAGGACCAATGAGCAGTTCTCC. This encodes CASSPGGSRTNEQFS.

For this clonotype: One end of the junction fails to match germline, which may point to a read error. V usage is TRBV5-4 and J usage is TRBJ2-3; 8 positions match TRBD2. Germline lookup yields CDR1 SGHNT and CDR2 YYREEE (reference sequence). This CDR3 contains 17 residues. The DNA of the CDR3 is TGTGCCAGCAATACGGTAACTGGGACTAGTGGCACAGATACTCAGTATTTT. Residues: CASNTVTGTSGTDTQYF.

This clonotype has only a few counts. A read error may be the cause here, since a much bigger clone is one base away. The CDR3 nucleotides are TGTGCCAACAGACAGGATGGGGGGCAAGGTGTCGGTGAGCAGTTCTTC. It is translated as CANRQDGGQGVGEQFF. The rearrangement joins TRBV6-5 to TRBJ2-1; tentatively, D is TRBD1 or TRBD2 (6 bases each). The V end lost 10 bases, the J end lost 9 bases, and 28 bases lay between the germline ends. Germline CDR1 MNHEY, CDR2 SVGAGI. This CDR3 has 16 amino acids.

To note about this clonotype: At one of its ends the junction is not consistent with the germline gene, which may arise from a read error. The genes are TRBV7-9 and TRBJ2-1; D is uncertain. This CDR3 is built from 12 residues. Germline CDR1 reads SEHNR; CDR2 reads FQNEAQ (reference sequence). The CDR3 sequence: CASNLAGNEQFF. DNA of the CDR3: TGTGCCAGCAACTTAGCCGGCAATGAGCAGTTCTTC.

Details on this clonotype: The junction differs from germline at one of its ends, possibly a read error. The J gene is TRBJ2-7, the V gene TRBV11-2; no definite D call. Germline CDR1 SGHAT, CDR2 FQNNGV. The CDR3 contains 12 residues. CDR3 residues: CASGLGYYGQYF. The CDR3 DNA reads as TGTGCCAGCGGCTTAGGGTACTACGGGCAGTACTTC.

On this clonotype itself: The germline gene is not matched at one end of the junction; a read error may be the cause. This rearrangement joins TRBV11-2 to TRBJ2-5; 10 bases line up with TRBD2. The CDR3 has 16 amino acids. The germline V gene has CDR1 SGHAT and CDR2 FQNNGV. CDR3 protein: CVSSHRLAGFQETQYF. The CDR3, as DNA: TGTGTCAGCAGCCATCGACTAGCGGGCTTCCAAGAGACCCAGTACTTC.

On this clonotype: A much larger clone sits a single nucleotide away, making a read error possible. The chain employs TRBV10-3 and TRBJ2-5; maybe TRBD1 (5 bases). This CDR3 region has 14 residues. V shed 0 bases and J shed 11 bases, with 16 bases lying between them. Germline V CDR1 and CDR2: ENHRY, SYGVKD. CDR3 sequence reads: CAISESATVNEQYF. CDR3 DNA: TGTGCCATCAGTGAGTCTGCGACAGTCAATGAGCAGTACTTC.

About this clonotype itself: A junction boundary mismatches the germline segment, possibly from a read error. The chain recombines TRBV12-5 with TRBJ2-2; D is tentatively TRBD1 or TRBD2 (6 bases each). The CDR3 length is 16 residues. Per germline, CDR1 LGHNT and CDR2 FRNRAP. CDR3 sequence reads: CANGPPGATNTGELFF. The CDR3, as DNA: TGTGCCAATGGTCCTCCGGGGGCCACGAACACCGGGGAACTGTTTTTT.

Of note for this clonotype: Since the CDR3 does not end with the conserved phenylalanine or tryptophan, this likely comes from a read error. The V gene is TRBV11-2, the J gene TRBJ2-6; D possibly corresponds to TRBD1 (5 bases). V lost 1 base and J 4 bases, leaving 17 bases between the germline ends. Germline lookup yields CDR1 SGHAT and CDR2 FQNNGV. The length of the CDR3 is 18 residues. The CDR3 protein is CASSLGPGHSWGANVLTL. The CDR3 DNA reads TGTGCCAGCAGCTTAGGGCCAGGGCACAGCTGGGGGGCCAACGTCCTGACTTTA.

This clonotype was seen at least ten times. The chain couples TRBV7-8 to TRBJ2-1; D is uncertain. Germline-derived CDR1 and CDR2 are SGHVS and FQNEAQ. The CDR3 has 12 residues. V was cut by 5 bases and J by 10 bases, with 12 bases left in between. CDR3 DNA sequence: TGTGCCAGCAGCCCCGTCGGCCTCGAGCAGTTCTTC. This codes for CASSPVGLEQFF.

The table lists this clonotype with many counts. The chain has TRBV4-2 and TRBJ2-7; D is uncertain. Germline V gives CDR1 LGHNA, CDR2 YNFKEQ. Trimming removed 0 bases from V and 0 bases from J, with 9 bases in between. The CDR3 extends over 15 amino acids. In DNA form, the CDR3 reads TGTGCCAGCAGCCAAGAAGCCGAGAGCTCCTACGAGCAGTACTTC. This sequence encodes CASSQEAESSYEQYF.

As regards this clonotype: Sequence at one end of the junction differs from germline and may be a read error. The chain has TRBV24-1 and TRBJ2-1; 7 positions agree with TRBD2. CDR3 size: 16 residues. Germline values: CDR1 KGHDR, CDR2 SFDVKD. The CDR3 loop is CATSDTSGGGYNDQFF. DNA for the CDR3: TGTGCCACCAGTGACACGTCTGGCGGGGGATACAATGATCAGTTCTTC.

This chain connects TRBV28 to TRBJ1-1; D is undetermined. The germline gives CDR1 MDHEN, CDR2 SYDVKM. This CDR3 region has 15 residues. V was cut by 8 bases and J by 4 bases, with 20 bases left in between. This CDR3 reads CASCPFTLGFTEAFF. The CDR3 coding sequence is TGTGCCAGCTGTCCTTTCACCTTGGGTTTCACTGAAGCTTTCTTT. Drawing the rest from reference TRBV28 and TRBJ1-1, the complete variable domain is DVKVTQSSRYLVKRTGEKVFLECVQDMDHENMFWYRQDPGLGLRLIYFSYDVKMKEKGDIPEGYSVSREKKERFSLILESASTNQTSMYLCASCPFTLGFTEAFFGQGTRLTVV.

Turning to this clonotype: The junction does not match germline at one end; this may be a read error. The J gene is TRBJ2-7, the V gene TRBV6-6; TRBD2 is a possible D gene (6 bases). CDR1 is MNHNY, CDR2 SVGAGI, per germline (reference sequence). CDR3 length: 15 amino acids. The CDR3 coding sequence is TGTGTCAGCAGTTGCGGGGCTAGTGGGAGATACGAGCAGTACTTC. It yields the protein CVSSCGASGRYEQYF.

In regard to this clonotype: An end of the junction differs from the germline gene, which may be a read error. The chain carries TRBV4-2 and TRBJ1-1; no clear D gene. The CDR3 consists of 13 residues. Germline V gives CDR1 LGHNA, CDR2 YNFKEQ. The CDR3 loop is CASGHDIITEAFF. CDR3 nucleotide sequence: TGTGCCAGCGGCCACGATATCATAACTGAAGCTTTCTTT.

For this clonotype: One end of the junction fails to match germline, which may point to a read error. This chain connects TRBV4-2 to TRBJ2-3, with TRBD2 identical over 7 bases. The CDR3 extends over 16 amino acids. CDR1 and CDR2 from the germline V gene are LGHNA and YNFKEQ. In DNA form, the CDR3 reads TGTGCGAGCAGCCGTCCGGAAGCGGGAAGGTTCGATACGCAGTATTTT. Its protein product is CASSRPEAGRFDTQYF.

The sample holds many counts of this clonotype. The chain combines TRBV6-1 with TRBJ2-5; the match to TRBD1 covers 8 bases. Per germline, CDR1 MNHNS and CDR2 SASEGT. This CDR3 is built from 14 residues. J was trimmed by 5 bases and V by 4 bases; bases with no gene match: 6. The CDR3 spells CASSGTGSRETQYF. In nucleotides, the CDR3 is TGTGCCAGCAGTGGGACAGGGTCCCGGGAGACCCAGTACTTC.

Concerning this clonotype itself: At one end, the junction sequence differs from germline, possibly due to a read error. The chain uses TRBV6-6 and TRBJ2-7; 9 nucleotides match TRBD2. The CDR3 has 14 amino acids. The germline V gene has CDR1 MNHNY and CDR2 SVGAGI (reference sequence). DNA for the CDR3: TGTACCACCAGTTATGCACTAGCGGGTGGTGAGCAATACTTC. Translation gives CTTSYALAGGEQYF.

This clonotype was detected ten times or more. The chain recombines TRBV6-5 with TRBJ2-7; a possible D gene is TRBD2 (6 bases). Between the trimmed V and J ends, which lost 6 bases and 4 bases, there was a span of 16 bases. Looked up from germline, CDR1 is MNHEY and CDR2 is SVGAGI. The CDR3 has 14 residues. CDR3 nucleotide sequence: TGTGCCAGCAGGGAGACTAGAGCGGGTTACGAGCAGTACTTC. Protein product: CASRETRAGYEQYF.

Comment on this clonotype: Without the conserved terminal phenylalanine or tryptophan, this CDR3 likely stems from a read error. J is TRBJ1-2 and V is TRBV20-1; D possibly corresponds to TRBD1 (5 bases). The V end lost 1 base, the J end lost 6 bases, and 12 bases lay between the germline ends. Germline values: CDR1 DFQATT, CDR2 SNEGSKA (reference sequence). This CDR3 is built from 13 residues. The CDR3 region is CSARAAGWDGYTI. The CDR3 DNA sequence: TGCAGTGCTAGAGCGGCAGGGTGGGATGGCTACACCATC.

Regarding this clonotype: A read error is possible here, since a much larger clone lies one base away. V and J are TRBV5-6 and TRBJ2-3; 8 nucleotides match TRBD2. CDR1 and CDR2 from the germline V gene are SGHDT and YYEEEE. The CDR3 length is 17 residues. V dropped 1 base and J dropped 5; count of bases not matched to a gene: 12. The CDR3 nucleotides are TGTGCCAGCAGCTTGTTTACCATTAGCGGGACCAGAGATACGCAGTATTTT. Translating gives CASSLFTISGTRDTQYF.

In the case of this clonotype: This may come from a read error, since a much larger clone is one base off. The rearrangement joins TRBV10-3 to TRBJ1-3; 7 bases match TRBD1. The CDR3 extends over 16 amino acids. Germline lookup yields CDR1 ENHRY and CDR2 SYGVKD. V lost 6 bases to trimming and J lost 0 bases; unmatched junction nucleotides: 8. This CDR3 is CAISSQGPSSGNTIYF. The CDR3 coding sequence is TGTGCCATCAGCTCACAGGGGCCTAGCTCTGGAAACACCATATATTTT.

About this clonotype itself: Its ends do not fully match the called genes, so a read error is possible. The rearrangement links TRBV7-8 to TRBJ2-3, with 10 bases fitting TRBD2. Germline lookup yields CDR1 SGHVS and CDR2 FQNEAQ. CDR3 length: 17 amino acids. The CDR3 sequence: CANSLAQAGGTYDTQYF. The DNA of the CDR3 is TGTGCCAACAGCTTAGCCCAAGCGGGAGGGACATATGATACGCAGTATTTT. The full variable domain, with the rest looked up from reference TRBV7-8 and TRBJ2-3, is GAGVSQSPRYKVAKRGQDVALRCDPISGHVSLFWYQQALGQGPEFLTYFQNEAQLDKSGLPSDRFFAERPEGSVSTLKIQRTQQEDSAVYLCANSLAQAGGTYDTQYFGPGTRLTVL.

Comments on this clonotype: At one end the junction does not follow the germline gene, possibly because of a read error. The chain carries TRBV29-1 and TRBJ1-2; unclear D gene. Germline values: CDR1 SQVTM, CDR2 ANQGSEA. This CDR3 spans 13 amino acids. CDR3 amino acids: CNVVLTQNYDYTF. CDR3 nucleotide sequence: TGCAACGTCGTTCTGACCCAAAACTATGACTACACCTTC.

Notes on this clonotype: This may stem from a read error, because a much larger clone lies one nucleotide away. The V gene is TRBV12-3 or TRBV12-4, the J gene TRBJ2-1; D is ambiguous. The V end was cut by 3 bases, the J end by 7 bases, with 7 bases between. This CDR3 is 12 amino acids long. This CDR3 is CASSLADNEQFF. In DNA form, the CDR3 reads TGTGCCAGCAGTTTGGCAGATAATGAGCAGTTCTTC.

This clonotype was seen a single time. The chain couples TRBV6-6 to TRBJ2-5; unclear D gene. Per the germline V gene, CDR1 is MNHNY and CDR2 is SVGAGI (reference sequence). Trimming took off 6 bases at V and 7 bases at J, with 12 bases between the two ends. CDR3 length equals 12 residues. As DNA, the CDR3 is TGTGCCAGCAGCTTGGTAGATGGGACCCAGTACTTC. Amino acid sequence: CASSLVDGTQYF.

Regarding this clonotype: A read error may produce the germline difference seen at one junction end. The J gene is TRBJ2-1, the V gene TRBV6-6, with 11 bases matching TRBD2. The germline V gene has CDR1 MNHNY and CDR2 SVGAGI (reference sequence). The CDR3 loop spans 18 amino acids. This CDR3 is CASSYSAIAGGVYSEQFF. The DNA for the CDR3 is TGTGCCAGCAGTTACTCCGCTATAGCGGGAGGGGTCTACAGTGAGCAGTTCTTC.

This clonotype was picked up a small number of times. The chain combines TRBV7-9 with TRBJ2-7; either TRBD1 or TRBD2 may fit D (7 bases each). This CDR3 comprises 15 residues. The germline gives CDR1 SEHNR, CDR2 FQNEAQ (reference sequence). Trimming shortened V by 0 bases and J by 4 bases, and 13 bases separated the two germline ends. The CDR3 sequence is CASSLAAGGLYEQYF. The CDR3 DNA is TGTGCCAGCAGCTTAGCGGCAGGGGGACTATACGAGCAGTACTTC.